The subject of this entry is one T cell receptor beta chain. Its target is unknown. Germline assignment: CDR1 SGHDT and CDR2 YYEEEE. The V end was cut by 2 bases, the J end by 5 bases, with 4 bases between. The CDR3 is made up of 11 amino acids. From blood CD8+ and CD4+ T cells, the TCR beta chain was sequenced. The authors reverse transcribed roughly 0.5 to 1 ug RNA with random hexamers. The method of amplification for TCR beta CDR3 was immunoSEQ multiplex PCR, covering 54 Vbeta and 13 Jbeta. MiXCR was run by TCRdb on the immunoSEQ multiplex PCR reads, yielding one entry per CDR3 protein. The sample gives about 140,000 distinct CDR3 sequences, approximately 95% of which show up once; over 0.1% is in the top ten. The data derive from a study of CD8 T cells in Susac syndrome. Study-level points and caveats: By the study's own acknowledgment, its TCR sequencing and HLA analysis included relatively few individuals.

The V and J genes are TRBV5-6 and TRBJ1-1; D unresolved. Sequenced material: CD4+ T cells from PBMCs. The sequence was obtained from a human donor with multiple sclerosis. Written as DNA, the CDR3 is TGTGCCAGCAGCTTCCGGACTGAAGCTTTCTTT. Its translation is CASSFRTEAFF.